This T cell receptor beta chain was sequenced for a study of blood T cell repertoires in COVID-19. About the research overall: The United States, Italy and Spain supplied acute and convalescent COVID-19 samples. T cells, B-cell-depleted T cells, or PBMCs supplied cDNA or gDNA.

Under the authors' procedure: Counts of nucleated cells, estimated from reference gene primer amplification, were obtained. The protocol was immunoSEQ multiplex PCR, while the TCRdb copy is restricted to in-frame clones and leaves out a portion. Clone size and the V and J calls come from that table; the DNA yielded D and trimming. The sample consists of tens of thousands of clones, around four fifths of them appearing once. The sequence derives from a man aged 45-65 years with active COVID-19. The sequenced sample consisted of peripheral blood.

The CDR3 loop is CATSDGRDTSTDTQYF. CDR3 nucleotide sequence: TGTGCCACCAGTGATGGGAGGGACACAAGCACAGATACGCAGTATTTT. The rearrangement uses TRBV24-1 and TRBJ2-3, with D maybe TRBD2 (7 bases). CDR3 length: 16 residues. Germline lookup yields CDR1 KGHDR and CDR2 SFDVKD. The V gene lost 3 bases and the J gene lost 0 bases, with 12 bases spanning the gap.